This TCR beta chain was retrieved from a study of control samples from healthy donors and cancer patients. This CDR3 has 14 amino acids. Trimming pared 2 bases from V and 2 bases from J, leaving 10 bases between. Germline V gene data show CDR1 as MNHEY and CDR2 as SMNVEV (reference sequence). Method: immunoSEQ multiplex PCR; TCRdb's copy keeps in-frame clones and lacks some. Found here are approximately 140,000 clones, roughly 92% of them singletons; the top ten hold around 11%. The chain combines TRBV27 with TRBJ2-7; no clear D gene. Sequencing was done on a sample of blood. This TCR came from a man under 40 in good health. The CDR3 DNA sequence: TGTGCCAGCAGTTTACTCGGCGAACCCTACGAGCAGTACTTC. This gives the protein CASSLLGEPYEQYF.